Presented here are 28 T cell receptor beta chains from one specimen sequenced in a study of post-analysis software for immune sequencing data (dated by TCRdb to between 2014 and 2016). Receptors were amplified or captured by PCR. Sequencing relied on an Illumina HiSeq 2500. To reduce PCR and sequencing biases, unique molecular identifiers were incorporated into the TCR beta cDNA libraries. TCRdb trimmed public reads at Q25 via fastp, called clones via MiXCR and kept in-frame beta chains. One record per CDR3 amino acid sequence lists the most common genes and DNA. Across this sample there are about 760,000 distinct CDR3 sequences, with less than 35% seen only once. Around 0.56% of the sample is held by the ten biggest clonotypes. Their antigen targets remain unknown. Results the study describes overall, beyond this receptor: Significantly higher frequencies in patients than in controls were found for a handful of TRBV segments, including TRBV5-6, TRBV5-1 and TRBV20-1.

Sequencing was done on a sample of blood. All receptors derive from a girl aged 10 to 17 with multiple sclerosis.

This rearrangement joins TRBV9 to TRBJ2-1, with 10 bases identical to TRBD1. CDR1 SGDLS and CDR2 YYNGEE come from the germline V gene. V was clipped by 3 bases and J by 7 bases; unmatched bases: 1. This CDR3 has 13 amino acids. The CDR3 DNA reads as TGTGCCAGCAGCGGACAGGGGGCTAATGAGCAGTTCTTC. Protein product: CASSGQGANEQFF.

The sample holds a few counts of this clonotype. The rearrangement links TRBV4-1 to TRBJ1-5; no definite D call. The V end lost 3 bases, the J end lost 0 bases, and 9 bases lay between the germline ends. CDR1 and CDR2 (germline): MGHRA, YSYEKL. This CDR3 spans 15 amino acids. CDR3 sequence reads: CASSQGGYSNQPQHF. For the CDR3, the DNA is TGCGCCAGCAGCCAGGGCGGTTATAGCAATCAGCCCCAGCATTTT.

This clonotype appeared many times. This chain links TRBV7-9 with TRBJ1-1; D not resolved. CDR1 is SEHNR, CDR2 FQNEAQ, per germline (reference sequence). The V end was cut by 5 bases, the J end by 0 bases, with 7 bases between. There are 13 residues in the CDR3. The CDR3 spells CASSQSLNTEAFF. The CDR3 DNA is TGTGCCAGCAGCCAGAGCTTGAACACTGAAGCTTTCTTT.

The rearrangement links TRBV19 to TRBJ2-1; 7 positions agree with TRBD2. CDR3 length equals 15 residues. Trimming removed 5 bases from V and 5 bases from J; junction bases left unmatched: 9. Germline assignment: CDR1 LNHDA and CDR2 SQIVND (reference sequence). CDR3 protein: CASSSPSGRNNEQFF. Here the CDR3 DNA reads TGTGCCAGTAGTTCCCCCTCCGGGAGGAACAATGAGCAGTTCTTC.

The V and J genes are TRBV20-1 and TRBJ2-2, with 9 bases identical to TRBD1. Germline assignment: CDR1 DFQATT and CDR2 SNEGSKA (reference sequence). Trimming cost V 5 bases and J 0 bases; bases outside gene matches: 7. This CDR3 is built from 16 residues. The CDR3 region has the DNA TGCAGTGCTGGAAAGGGGACAGGGACGAACACCGGGGAGCTGTTTTTT. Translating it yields CSAGKGTGTNTGELFF.

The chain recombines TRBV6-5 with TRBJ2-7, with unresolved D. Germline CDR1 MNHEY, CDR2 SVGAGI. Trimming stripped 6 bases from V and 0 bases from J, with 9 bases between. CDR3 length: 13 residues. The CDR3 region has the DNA TGTGCCAGCAGCCCAGGAATCTCCTACGAGCAGTACTTC. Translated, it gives CASSPGISYEQYF.

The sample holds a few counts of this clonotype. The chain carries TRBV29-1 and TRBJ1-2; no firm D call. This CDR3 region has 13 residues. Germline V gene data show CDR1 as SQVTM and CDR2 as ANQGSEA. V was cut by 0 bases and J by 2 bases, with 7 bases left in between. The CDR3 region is CSVEEPRNYGYTF. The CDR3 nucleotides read TGCAGCGTTGAAGAACCACGGAACTATGGCTACACCTTC.

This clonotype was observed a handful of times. CDR3 nucleotides: TGCAGTGCTAGCGAAAATTCGCGCCCCTTTTACAATGAGCAGTTCTTC. This codes for CSASENSRPFYNEQFF. The V gene is TRBV20-1, the J gene TRBJ2-1; no firm D call. With 3 bases removed from V and 4 bases from J, the gap between germline ends came to 19 bases. This CDR3 has 16 residues. Per germline, CDR1 DFQATT and CDR2 SNEGSKA (reference sequence).

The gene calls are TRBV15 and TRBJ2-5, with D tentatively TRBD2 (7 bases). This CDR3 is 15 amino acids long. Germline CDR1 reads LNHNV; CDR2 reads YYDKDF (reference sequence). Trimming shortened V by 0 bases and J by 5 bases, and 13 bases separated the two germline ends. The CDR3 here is CATSRDGGGWETQYF. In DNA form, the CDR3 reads TGTGCCACCAGCAGAGATGGCGGGGGCTGGGAGACCCAGTACTTC.

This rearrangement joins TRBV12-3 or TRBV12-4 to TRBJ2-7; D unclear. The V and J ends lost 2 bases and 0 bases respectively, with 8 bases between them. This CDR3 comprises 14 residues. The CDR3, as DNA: TGTGCCAGCAGTTTACTTATGAGCTCCTACGAGCAGTACTTC. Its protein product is CASSLLMSSYEQYF.

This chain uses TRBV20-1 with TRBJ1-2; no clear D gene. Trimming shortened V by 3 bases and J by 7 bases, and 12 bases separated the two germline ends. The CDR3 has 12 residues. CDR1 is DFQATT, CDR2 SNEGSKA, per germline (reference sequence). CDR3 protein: CSARLGRVGYTF. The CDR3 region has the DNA TGCAGTGCTAGGTTAGGACGGGTTGGCTACACCTTC.

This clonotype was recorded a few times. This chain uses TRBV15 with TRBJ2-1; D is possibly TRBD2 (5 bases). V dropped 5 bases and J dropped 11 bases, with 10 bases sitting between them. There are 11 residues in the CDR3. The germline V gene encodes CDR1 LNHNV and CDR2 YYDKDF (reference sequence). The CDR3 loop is CATSRLSQQFF. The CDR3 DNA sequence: TGTGCCACCAGCCGACTATCCCAGCAGTTCTTC.

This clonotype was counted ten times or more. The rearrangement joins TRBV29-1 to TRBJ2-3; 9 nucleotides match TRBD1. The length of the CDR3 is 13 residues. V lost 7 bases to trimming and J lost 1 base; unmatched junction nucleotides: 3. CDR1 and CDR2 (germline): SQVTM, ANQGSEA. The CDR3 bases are TGCAGCGCTCGGACAGGGGGCACAGATACGCAGTATTTT. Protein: CSARTGGTDTQYF.

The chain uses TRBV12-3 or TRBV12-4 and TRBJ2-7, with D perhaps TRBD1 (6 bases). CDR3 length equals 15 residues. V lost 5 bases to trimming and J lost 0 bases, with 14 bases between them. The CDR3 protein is CASSPPTGYSYEQYF. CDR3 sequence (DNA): TGTGCCAGCAGTCCCCCCACAGGGTACTCCTACGAGCAGTACTTC.

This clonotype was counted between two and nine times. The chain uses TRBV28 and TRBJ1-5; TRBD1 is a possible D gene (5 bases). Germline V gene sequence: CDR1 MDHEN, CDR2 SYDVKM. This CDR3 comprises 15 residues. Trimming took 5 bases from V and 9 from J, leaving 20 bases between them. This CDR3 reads CASSPRTPAGGPQHF. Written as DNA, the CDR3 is TGTGCCAGCAGTCCGAGGACCCCGGCTGGGGGGCCCCAGCATTTT.

CDR3 amino acids: CASSLVAGIEQFF. CDR3 nucleotides: TGTGCCAGCAGCTTAGTCGCAGGCATAGAGCAGTTCTTC. The chain couples TRBV11-3 to TRBJ2-1; D is uncertain. Trimming removed 1 base at V and 10 bases at J, with 11 bases between. Germline V gene sequence: CDR1 SGHNT, CDR2 YENEEA. The length of the CDR3 is 13 residues. Drawing the rest from reference TRBV11-3 and TRBJ2-1, the complete variable domain is EAGVVQSPRYKIIEKKQPVAFWCNPISGHNTLYWYLQNLGQGPELLIRYENEEAVDDSQLPKDRFSAERLKGVDSTLKIQPAELGDSAVYLCASSLVAGIEQFFGPGTRLTVL.

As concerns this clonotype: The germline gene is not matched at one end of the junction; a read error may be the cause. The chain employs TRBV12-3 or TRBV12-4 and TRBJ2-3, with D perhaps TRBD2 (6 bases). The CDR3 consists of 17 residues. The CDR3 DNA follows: TGTGCCGGCAGTCCCGATGAACGCGGGACTAGCACAGATACGCAGTATTTT. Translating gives CAGSPDERGTSTDTQYF.

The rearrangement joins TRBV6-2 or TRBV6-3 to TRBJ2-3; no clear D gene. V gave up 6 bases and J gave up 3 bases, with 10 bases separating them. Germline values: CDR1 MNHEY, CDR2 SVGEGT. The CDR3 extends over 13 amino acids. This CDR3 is CASSNPWTDTQYF. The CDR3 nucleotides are TGTGCCAGCAGCAACCCGTGGACAGATACGCAGTATTTT.

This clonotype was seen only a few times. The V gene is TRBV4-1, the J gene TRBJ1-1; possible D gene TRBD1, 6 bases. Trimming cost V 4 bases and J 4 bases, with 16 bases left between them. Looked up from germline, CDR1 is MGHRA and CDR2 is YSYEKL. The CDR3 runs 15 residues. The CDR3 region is CASSRRQDLLTEAFF. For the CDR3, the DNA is TGCGCCAGCAGCCGCAGACAGGACCTCCTCACTGAAGCTTTCTTT.

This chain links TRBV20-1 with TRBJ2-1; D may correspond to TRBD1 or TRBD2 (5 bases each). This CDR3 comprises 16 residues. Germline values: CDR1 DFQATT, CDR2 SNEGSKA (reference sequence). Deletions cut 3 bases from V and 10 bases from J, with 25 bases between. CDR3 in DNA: TGCAGTGCTAGTAGGTCCAGGCGTATGGGGACCCGGGAGCAGTTCTTC. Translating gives CSASRSRRMGTREQFF.

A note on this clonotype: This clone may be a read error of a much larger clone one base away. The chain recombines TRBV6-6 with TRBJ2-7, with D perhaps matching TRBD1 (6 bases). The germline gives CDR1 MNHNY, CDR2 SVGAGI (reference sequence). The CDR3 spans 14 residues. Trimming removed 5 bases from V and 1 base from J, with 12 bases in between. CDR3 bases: TGTGCCAGCAGTATACGGACAGCATCCTACGAGCAGTACTTC. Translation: CASSIRTASYEQYF.

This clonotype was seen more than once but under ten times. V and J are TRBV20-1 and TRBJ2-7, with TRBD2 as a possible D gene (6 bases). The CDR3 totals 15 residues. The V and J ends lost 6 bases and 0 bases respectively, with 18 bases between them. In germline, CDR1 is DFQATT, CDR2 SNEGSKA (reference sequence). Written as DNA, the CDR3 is TGCAGTGCAGATCGGGACTTTATAAGCTCCTACGAGCAGTACTTC. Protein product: CSADRDFISSYEQYF.

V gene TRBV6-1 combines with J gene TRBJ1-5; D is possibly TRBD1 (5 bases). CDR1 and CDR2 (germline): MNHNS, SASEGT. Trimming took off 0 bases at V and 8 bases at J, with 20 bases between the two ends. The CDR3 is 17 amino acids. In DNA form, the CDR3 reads TGTGCCAGCAGTGAAGCGATCGGGGCTCCCATGTCGAAGCCCCAGCATTTT. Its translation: CASSEAIGAPMSKPQHF.

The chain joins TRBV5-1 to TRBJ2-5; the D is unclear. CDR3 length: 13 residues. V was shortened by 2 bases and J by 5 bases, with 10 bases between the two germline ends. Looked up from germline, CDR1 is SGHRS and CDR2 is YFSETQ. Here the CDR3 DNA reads TGCGCCAGCAGCTTCGAGTTTGGGGAGACCCAGTACTTC. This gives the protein CASSFEFGETQYF.

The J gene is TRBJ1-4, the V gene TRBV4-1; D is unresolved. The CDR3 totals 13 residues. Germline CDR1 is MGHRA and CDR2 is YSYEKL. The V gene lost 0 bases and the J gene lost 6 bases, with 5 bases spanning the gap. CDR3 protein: CASSQEAYEKLFF. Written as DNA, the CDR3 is TGCGCCAGCAGCCAAGAGGCTTATGAAAAACTGTTTTTT.

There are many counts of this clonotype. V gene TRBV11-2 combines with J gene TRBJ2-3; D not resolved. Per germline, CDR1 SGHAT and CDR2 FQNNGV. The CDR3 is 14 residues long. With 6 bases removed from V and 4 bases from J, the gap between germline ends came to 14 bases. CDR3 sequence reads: CASSRSGVADTQYF. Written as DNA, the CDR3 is TGTGCCAGCAGTAGGAGTGGTGTGGCAGATACGCAGTATTTT.

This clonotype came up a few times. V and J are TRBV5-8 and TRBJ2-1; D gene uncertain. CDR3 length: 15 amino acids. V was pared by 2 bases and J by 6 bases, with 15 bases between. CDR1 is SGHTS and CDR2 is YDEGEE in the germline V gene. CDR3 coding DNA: TGTGCCAGCAGCTTACAAGGATTCAGCCTCAATGAGCAGTTCTTC. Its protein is CASSLQGFSLNEQFF.

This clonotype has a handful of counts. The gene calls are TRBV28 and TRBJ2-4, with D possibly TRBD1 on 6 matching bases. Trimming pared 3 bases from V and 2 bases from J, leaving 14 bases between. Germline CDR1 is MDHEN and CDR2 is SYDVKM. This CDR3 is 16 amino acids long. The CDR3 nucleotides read TGTGCCAGCAGTTTCCCCGGACAGCTGACCAAAAACATTCAGTACTTC. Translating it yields CASSFPGQLTKNIQYF.